These 25 T cell receptor beta chains were sequenced from one sample in a study of blood T cells in healthy people across ages. For the second PCR, which ran for roughly 6 to 12 cycles, a sample-barcoded 5' primer and a J-beta primer mix were used. TCRdb re-called the 5' RACE reads with MiXCR, one entry per CDR3 protein. This sample yields fewer than 1,000,000 distinct CDR3 sequences, of which about half are seen a single time; 15% to 20% belongs to the top ten. Sequencing was done on a sample of blood. Receptor source: a man at least 80 years old in good health.

This clonotype was seen repeatedly, ten times or more. The chain recombines TRBV9 with TRBJ2-5; 10 bases match TRBD2. The CDR3 has 16 amino acids. The germline V gene has CDR1 SGDLS and CDR2 YYNGEE. V lost 3 bases and J lost 5; bases outside the gene matches: 10. The CDR3 is CASSETAGGPMETQYF. CDR3 sequence (DNA): TGTGCCAGCAGCGAGACAGCGGGAGGGCCGATGGAGACCCAGTACTTC.

This sequence joins TRBV10-3 and TRBJ1-6, with 10 bases that match TRBD1. Germline V gene lookup returns CDR1 ENHRY and CDR2 SYGVKD. V was clipped by 3 bases and J by 11 bases; unmatched bases: 10. The CDR3 covers 16 residues. Written as DNA, the CDR3 is TGTGCCATCAGTGACCCGAGACAGGGGGCGGGTGCACCCCTCCACTTT. This encodes CAISDPRQGAGAPLHF.

On this clonotype itself: The CDR3 ends on some other residue instead of the conserved phenylalanine or tryptophan, so this is likely a read error. The chain employs TRBV5-1 and TRBJ2-7; 12 positions match TRBD2. Germline V gene lookup returns CDR1 SGHRS and CDR2 YFSETQ. The junction had 2 bases not matched to a gene; V was cut back by 4 bases and J by 0 bases. The CDR3 has 15 residues. The CDR3 region has the DNA TGCGCCAGCAGCCTGACTAGCGGGAGCTCCTACGAGCAGTACATC. Its translation is CASSLTSGSSYEQYI.

The CDR3 loop reads CASSFYQTREQYF. CDR3 nucleotides: TGTGCCAGCAGTTTCTACCAGACGAGAGAGCAGTACTTC. This rearrangement joins TRBV12-3 or TRBV12-4 to TRBJ2-7; D ambiguous. The CDR3 contains 13 residues. Trimming left V 3 bases short and J 7 bases short, with 13 bases between.

J is TRBJ1-2 and V is TRBV4-2, with D unresolved. The length of the CDR3 is 14 residues. Looked up from germline, CDR1 is LGHNA and CDR2 is YNFKEQ. V was pared by 4 bases and J by 6 bases, with 15 bases between. In nucleotides, the CDR3 is TGTGCCAGCAGCCCGTTGGGAGAGAGGCATGGCTACACCTTC. The encoded protein is CASSPLGERHGYTF.

This clonotype was found once. The genes are TRBV7-9 and TRBJ1-1; D perhaps matches TRBD1 (6 bases). The CDR3 spans 14 residues. V lost 5 bases and J lost 3, with 13 bases in between. The germline CDR1 and CDR2 sequences are SEHNR and FQNEAQ (reference sequence). As DNA, the CDR3 is TGTGCCAGCAGCCCGCGGACAGTCGACACTGAAGCTTTCTTT. It is translated as CASSPRTVDTEAFF. The full variable domain, in which reference TRBV7-9 and TRBJ1-1 provide the parts outside the CDR3, is DTGVSQNPRHKITKRGQNVTFRCDPISEHNRLYWYRQTLGQGPEFLTYFQNEAQLEKSRLLSDRFSAERPKGSFSTLEIQRTEQGDSAMYLCASSPRTVDTEAFFGQGTRLTVV.

V is TRBV7-2 and J is TRBJ1-1, with TRBD1 as a possible D gene (6 bases). The V gene lost 6 bases and the J gene lost 3 bases, with 14 bases spanning the gap. This CDR3 region has 14 residues. Germline CDR1 reads SGHTA; CDR2 reads FQGNSA. CDR3 DNA: TGTGCCAGCAGTGTGAGGGGGGGTGACACTGAAGCTTTCTTT. This encodes CASSVRGGDTEAFF. Full variable domain (missing parts from reference TRBV7-2 and TRBJ1-1): GAGVSQSPSNKVTEKGKDVELRCDPISGHTALYWYRQSLGQGLEFLIYFQGNSAPDKSGLPSDRFSAERTGGSVSTLTIQRTQQEDSAVYLCASSVRGGDTEAFFGQGTRLTVV.

In this sample, this clonotype turned up a few times. This chain connects TRBV6-2 or TRBV6-3 to TRBJ1-5; D may be TRBD1 (5 bases). The V end was cut by 2 bases, the J end by 6 bases, with 11 bases between. This CDR3 has 14 amino acids. Germline V CDR1 and CDR2: MNHEY, SVGEGT. CDR3 in DNA: TGTGCCAGCAGTTACCTCGGGGGTGGTCAGCCCCAGCATTTT. It specifies CASSYLGGGQPQHF.

This clonotype was seen only once. One junction end does not reproduce the germline sequence, and a read error may be involved. This chain joins TRBV7-6 and TRBJ2-1, with TRBD2 as a possible D gene (5 bases). The germline CDR1 and CDR2 sequences are SGHVS and FNYEAQ. CDR3 length: 16 amino acids. CDR3 in DNA: TGTGCCATCAGCCGAGAGGGAGCGCTATCCTACAATGAGCAGTTCTTC. Encoded protein: CAISREGALSYNEQFF.

This clonotype was seen more than once but under ten times. The chain links TRBV20-1 to TRBJ2-3; tentatively, D is TRBD1 or TRBD2 (5 bases each). Trimming stripped 4 bases from V and 1 base from J, with 15 bases between. Germline loops: CDR1 DFQATT, CDR2 SNEGSKA (reference sequence). The CDR3 consists of 15 residues. The chain's CDR3 is CSANPRDPRTDTQYF. The DNA for the CDR3 is TGCAGTGCTAACCCAAGGGACCCACGCACAGATACGCAGTATTTT.

The rearrangement joins TRBV7-3 to TRBJ2-2; possibly TRBD2 for D (5 bases). CDR1 SGHTA and CDR2 FQGTGA come from the germline V gene. Deletions cut 5 bases from V and 5 bases from J, with 12 bases between. This CDR3 region has 14 residues. This CDR3 is CASSPTRETGELFF. DNA for the CDR3: TGTGCCAGCAGCCCAACTAGGGAAACCGGGGAGCTGTTTTTT.

J is TRBJ2-1 and V is TRBV28; D perhaps matches TRBD2 (6 bases). The CDR3 has 18 amino acids. The V end was cut by 4 bases, the J end by 7 bases, with 26 bases between. CDR1 and CDR2 (germline): MDHEN, SYDVKM. The CDR3 bases are TGTGCCAGCAGTTCAACGGGGATGGAGGGACTGGCACTAAATGAGCAGTTCTTC. The encoded protein is CASSSTGMEGLALNEQFF.

In DNA form, the CDR3 reads TGTGCCAGCAGCCATACAGGGGCGGGATACAATGAGCAGTTCTTC. It is translated as CASSHTGAGYNEQFF. V is TRBV14 and J is TRBJ2-1; tentative D call: TRBD1 (7 bases). The CDR3 loop spans 15 amino acids. CDR1 SGHDN and CDR2 FVKESK come from the germline V gene. V was cut by 3 bases and J by 4 bases, with 13 bases left in between.

The chain uses TRBV10-3 and TRBJ2-7; 7 bases fit TRBD1. Germline trimming cut 4 bases from V and 4 bases from J; bases unmatched to any gene: 7. Germline V gene lookup returns CDR1 ENHRY and CDR2 SYGVKD. The CDR3 contains 14 residues. CDR3 sequence reads: CAISGPGTDYEQYF. The CDR3 DNA reads as TGTGCCATCAGTGGGCCCGGGACAGATTACGAGCAGTACTTC.

This clonotype appeared a few times. CDR3 nucleotide sequence: TGTGCCAGCAGCCAAGCCATGGGGGCCAACATTCAGTACTTC. This gives the protein CASSQAMGANIQYF. The chain carries TRBV14 and TRBJ2-7; D possibly corresponds to TRBD1 (6 bases). The better agreement between TRBJ2-4 and the DNA end casts doubt on the J call. Looked up from germline, CDR1 is SGHDN and CDR2 is FVKESK. The length of the CDR3 is 14 residues.

There are many counts of this clonotype. V usage is TRBV29-1 and J usage is TRBJ2-5; D is undetermined. The germline V gene has CDR1 SQVTM and CDR2 ANQGSEA. The CDR3 contains 16 residues. V was cut by 5 bases and J by 5 bases, with 24 bases left in between. The CDR3 DNA follows: TGCAGCGTTTGGGGTGAGAGTAGCATCGGATGGGAGACCCAGTACTTC. Translation: CSVWGESSIGWETQYF.

This clonotype was picked up a small number of times. In DNA, the CDR3 is TGTGCCAGCTGTTTATACCAGGATTACAATGAGCAGTTCTTC. This gives the protein CASCLYQDYNEQFF. The genes are TRBV6-6 and TRBJ2-1; D remains ambiguous. The germline CDR1 and CDR2 sequences are MNHNY and SVGAGI (reference sequence). The V end was cut by 8 bases, the J end by 4 bases, with 15 bases between. The CDR3 covers 14 residues.

The chain uses TRBV12-3 or TRBV12-4 and TRBJ2-1; 9 positions match TRBD2. The V gene end was trimmed by 6 bases and the J gene end by 2 bases; junction bases not matched to a gene: 11. The CDR3 runs 17 residues. CDR3 sequence reads: CASRTRGLAGPYNEQFF. CDR3 DNA sequence: TGTGCCAGCAGGACCCGGGGTCTAGCGGGGCCCTACAATGAGCAGTTCTTC.

CDR3: CASSSPSPTTGELFF. In DNA form, the CDR3 reads TGCGCCAGCAGCTCACCATCACCTACCACCGGGGAGCTGTTTTTT. The chain uses TRBV5-1 and TRBJ2-2; D is unclear. V lost 3 bases and J 4 bases, leaving 13 bases between the germline ends. The CDR3 is made up of 15 amino acids. Germline V lookup: CDR1 SGHRS, CDR2 YFSETQ.

This chain links TRBV9 with TRBJ2-2; no firm D call. Germline V gene lookup returns CDR1 SGDLS and CDR2 YYNGEE. This CDR3 comprises 14 residues. V lost 1 base, J lost 3 bases, and 7 bases lay in between. DNA of the CDR3: TGTGCCAGCAGCGTAATCTGGGACACCGGGGAGCTGTTTTTT. Translating gives CASSVIWDTGELFF. Full variable domain (rest looked up from reference TRBV9 and TRBJ2-2): DSGVTQTPKHLITATGQRVTLRCSPRSGDLSVYWYQQSLDQGLQFLIQYYNGEERAKGNILERFSAQQFPDLHSELNLSSLELGDSALYFCASSVIWDTGELFFGEGSRLTVL.

This clonotype was seen more than once but under ten times. The V gene is TRBV5-1, the J gene TRBJ2-1; D is possibly TRBD1 (6 bases). The end of the DNA is better explained by TRBJ2-7, so the J call may be wrong. The length of the CDR3 is 18 residues. Germline V gene lookup returns CDR1 SGHRS and CDR2 YFSETQ. CDR3 sequence: CASSLDWTDQSSYNEQYF. For the CDR3, the DNA is TGCGCCAGCAGCTTAGATTGGACAGACCAGAGCTCCTACAATGAGCAGTACTTC.

Note on this clonotype: A much larger clone lies a single base off, so this may be a read error. V gene TRBV29-1 combines with J gene TRBJ2-1; no firm D call. CDR3 length: 14 amino acids. The V gene's germline CDR1 is SQVTM and CDR2 ANQGSEA. The ends were cut back, 4 bases at V and 5 bases at J, with 15 bases in the middle. CDR3 DNA sequence: TGCAGCGTTGTAGGTGGGTTTTCCCACAATGAGCAGTTCTTC. This encodes CSVVGGFSHNEQFF.

Worth noting for this clonotype: This sequence may be a read error, since a much larger clone differs from it by one base. In nucleotides, the CDR3 is TGTGCCAGCAGCTTAGTGAACGATGAAGGCTACAATGAGCAGTACTTC. Its protein product is CASSLVNDEGYNEQYF. J is TRBJ2-5 and V is TRBV7-2; D is ambiguous. This CDR3 has 16 residues. CDR1 is SGHTA and CDR2 is FQGNSA in the germline V gene. Trimming removed 1 base from V and 11 bases from J, with 23 bases in between.

The CDR3 DNA reads as TGCGCCAGCAGCTTGTTTCCTAGGGCAGATACGCAGTATTTT. Protein product: CASSLFPRADTQYF. The chain couples TRBV5-1 to TRBJ2-3, with D unresolved. Trimming took off 1 base at V and 4 bases at J, with 10 bases between the two ends. This CDR3 spans 14 amino acids. Looked up from germline, CDR1 is SGHRS and CDR2 is YFSETQ.

The chain combines TRBV7-9 with TRBJ2-7; TRBD2 matches 7 bases. CDR3 length: 20 amino acids. J was trimmed by 3 bases and V by 2 bases; bases with no gene match: 22. Per germline, CDR1 SEHNR and CDR2 FQNEAQ (reference sequence). The CDR3 DNA sequence: TGTGCCAGCAGCTTATGGCAGGGAACGACGCTCACTAGCGTGCTCTACGAGCAGTACTTC. Protein product: CASSLWQGTTLTSVLYEQYF.